This passage covers 21 T cell receptor beta chains from one sample sequenced in a study of long-term antiretroviral therapy in people with HIV. Running of the v3.0 immunoSEQ assay took place at survey level. Data came from immunoSEQ multiplex PCR; TCRdb stores just in-frame clones and leaves some out. The data hold 20,000 to 30,000 clones, with 65% to 80% observed a single time. The source was unsorted PBMCs, collected 1.2 years after starting antiretroviral therapy. Receptors originate from a woman between 40 and 55 years old with HIV.

This sequence joins TRBV6-1 and TRBJ2-7, with 10 bases aligning to TRBD2. The CDR3 extends over 14 amino acids. The junction had 2 bases not matched to a gene; V was cut back by 4 bases and J by 2 bases. Per germline, CDR1 MNHNS and CDR2 SASEGT. This CDR3 reads CASSGTSGTYEQYF. For the CDR3, the DNA is TGTGCCAGCAGTGGGACTAGCGGAACCTACGAGCAGTACTTC.

This chain uses TRBV19 with TRBJ1-1; TRBD1 matches 8 bases. V lost 6 bases to trimming and J lost 4 bases; unmatched junction nucleotides: 10. This CDR3 is built from 15 residues. Germline V gene sequence: CDR1 LNHDA, CDR2 SQIVND (reference sequence). The CDR3 region is CASRNGQGETTEAFF. The CDR3 DNA reads TGTGCCAGTAGAAATGGACAGGGAGAAACCACTGAAGCTTTCTTT.

J is TRBJ2-7 and V is TRBV7-9; 12 nucleotides match TRBD2. Germline V lookup: CDR1 SEHNR, CDR2 FQNEAQ (reference sequence). The CDR3 has 18 amino acids. V was clipped by 4 bases and J by 3 bases; unmatched bases: 13. The CDR3 DNA sequence: TGTGCCAGCAGCTCCACTAGACTAGCGGGAGCTGATGTCTACGAGCAGTACTTC. Protein product: CASSSTRLAGADVYEQYF.

This clone is classed as medium-sized. V usage is TRBV7-2 and J usage is TRBJ1-6, with no clear D. Germline CDR1 and CDR2: SGHTA and FQGNSA. This CDR3 is 13 amino acids long. The V end lost 1 base, the J end lost 10 bases, and 8 bases lay between the germline ends. The CDR3 loop reads CASSLDRGSPLHF. As DNA, the CDR3 is TGTGCCAGCAGCTTAGATCGAGGCTCACCCCTCCACTTT.

The chain is built from TRBV4-3 and TRBJ1-2; D possibly corresponds to TRBD1 (5 bases). Germline CDR1 is LGHNA and CDR2 is YSLEER. The V end lost 4 bases, the J end lost 4 bases, and 13 bases lay between the germline ends. The CDR3 sequence is 14 residues long. The DNA for the CDR3 is TGCGCCAGCAGCCCGACGAGGCAGGGCTATGGCTACACCTTC. Translated, it gives CASSPTRQGYGYTF.

The V gene is TRBV5-1, the J gene TRBJ2-5; a possible D gene is TRBD1 (6 bases). The CDR3 runs to 14 residues. V was clipped by 4 bases and J by 4 bases, with 14 bases between them. The germline gives CDR1 SGHRS, CDR2 YFSETQ. The CDR3 here is CASSPSQGIETQYF. The CDR3 DNA reads as TGCGCCAGCAGCCCAAGCCAGGGGATAGAGACCCAGTACTTC.

This clone was seen a single time. V gene TRBV2 combines with J gene TRBJ2-7; 7 nucleotides line up with TRBD2. The CDR3 sequence is 13 residues long. V lost 1 base and J lost 7; bases outside the gene matches: 4. Looked up from germline, CDR1 is SNHLY and CDR2 is FYNNEI. The CDR3 here is CASSEGAGREQYF. CDR3 nucleotides: TGTGCCAGCAGTGAAGGAGCGGGGCGGGAGCAGTACTTC.

The J gene is TRBJ1-2, the V gene TRBV7-2, with 8 bases matching TRBD1. The CDR3 loop spans 15 amino acids. Losses at the gene ends were 5 bases for V and 3 bases for J; bases not matched to a gene: 8. Germline lookup yields CDR1 SGHTA and CDR2 FQGNSA. The CDR3 spells CASSIRQGTYYGYTF. The CDR3 DNA reads TGTGCCAGCAGCATTCGACAGGGGACTTACTATGGCTACACCTTC.

The rearrangement links TRBV5-1 to TRBJ1-3, with D hard to call. V was trimmed by 1 base and J by 0 bases, leaving 11 bases between them. In germline, CDR1 is SGHRS, CDR2 YFSETQ. The CDR3 has 16 residues. The CDR3 DNA reads as TGCGCCAGCAGCTTGTATTCGGCGGGCTCTGGAAACACCATATATTTT. Protein product: CASSLYSAGSGNTIYF.

V gene TRBV5-1 combines with J gene TRBJ2-7; 9 bases are a match to TRBD2. V gave up 0 bases and J gave up 1 base; unmatched junction bases: 11. The CDR3 covers 18 residues. From germline, CDR1 is SGHRS and CDR2 YFSETQ. The CDR3 is CASSLVPSGAGGSYEQYF. Here the CDR3 DNA reads TGCGCCAGCAGCTTGGTTCCTAGCGGGGCTGGAGGGTCCTACGAGCAGTACTTC.

The chain is built from TRBV11-3 and TRBJ2-1; D might be TRBD1 (5 bases). Germline CDR1 is SGHNT and CDR2 is YENEEA. V was trimmed by 8 bases and J by 2 bases, leaving 19 bases between them. The CDR3 consists of 16 residues. This CDR3 is CASSPTWGPTYNEQFF. As DNA, the CDR3 is TGTGCCAGCTCACCGACTTGGGGCCCCACCTACAATGAGCAGTTCTTC.

CDR3 bases: TGTGCCAGCAGCTTGGGGTTGACAGGGACCTACTATGGCTACACCTTC. It yields the protein CASSLGLTGTYYGYTF. The chain has TRBV5-6 and TRBJ1-2, with 7 bases lining up with TRBD1. V dropped 0 bases and J dropped 3; count of bases not matched to a gene: 8. Germline values: CDR1 SGHDT, CDR2 YYEEEE. The CDR3 length is 16 residues.

The V and J genes are TRBV10-3 and TRBJ1-5; TRBD1 might be the D (5 bases). Trimming left V 3 bases short and J 4 bases short, with 10 bases between. The CDR3 has 14 amino acids. The germline V gene has CDR1 ENHRY and CDR2 SYGVKD. CDR3 residues: CAISDAGRNQPQHF. The CDR3 coding sequence is TGTGCCATCAGTGACGCAGGGCGTAATCAGCCCCAGCATTTT.

The CDR3 spells CAISGVTRGSTDTQYF. CDR3 bases: TGTGCCATCAGTGGAGTGACTAGAGGAAGCACAGATACGCAGTATTTT. The chain has TRBV10-3 and TRBJ2-3; D perhaps matches TRBD2 (6 bases). V shed 4 bases and J shed 0 bases, with 14 bases lying between them. Germline V gives CDR1 ENHRY, CDR2 SYGVKD. This CDR3 has 16 amino acids.

The V gene is TRBV5-4, the J gene TRBJ2-5; no reliable D call. Trimming shortened V by 2 bases and J by 5 bases, and 13 bases separated the two germline ends. Per germline, CDR1 SGHNT and CDR2 YYREEE (reference sequence). The CDR3 is 14 amino acids. Here the CDR3 DNA reads TGTGCCAGCAGCTTTCATGCAGCACAGGAGACCCAGTACTTC. This codes for CASSFHAAQETQYF. The full variable domain, completed using reference TRBV5-4 and TRBJ2-5, is ETGVTQSPTHLIKTRGQQVTLRCSSQSGHNTVSWYQQALGQGPQFIFQYYREEENGRGNFPPRFSGLQFPNYSSELNVNALELDDSALYLCASSFHAAQETQYFGPGTRLLVL.

This chain uses TRBV29-1 with TRBJ2-7; a possible D gene is TRBD2 (6 bases). This CDR3 comprises 12 residues. V lost 1 base and J 5 bases, leaving 9 bases between the germline ends. CDR1 is SQVTM and CDR2 is ANQGSEA in the germline V gene. The DNA for the CDR3 is TGCAGCGTTGAAGGCGGCGGGAACGAGCAGTACTTC. Amino acid sequence: CSVEGGGNEQYF.

The rearrangement uses TRBV30 and TRBJ2-3, with no clear D. This CDR3 is 13 amino acids long. The germline V gene encodes CDR1 GTSNPN and CDR2 SVGIG (reference sequence). The V end lost 2 bases, the J end lost 6 bases, and 12 bases lay between the germline ends. As DNA, the CDR3 is TGTGCCTGGAGTCGATCACCCGGGGATACGCAGTATTTT. It is translated as CAWSRSPGDTQYF. Filled out from reference TRBV30 and TRBJ2-3, the complete variable domain reads SQTIHQWPATLVQPVGSPLSLECTVEGTSNPNLYWYRQAAGRGLQLLFYSVGIGQISSEVPQNLSASRPQDRQFILSSKKLLLSDSGFYLCAWSRSPGDTQYFGPGTRLTVL.

This rearrangement joins TRBV11-3 to TRBJ1-1; D not certain. Germline V gene lookup returns CDR1 SGHNT and CDR2 YENEEA. The CDR3 totals 14 residues. V was shortened by 1 base and J by 1 base, with 7 bases between the two germline ends. Written as DNA, the CDR3 is TGTGCCAGCAGCTTAGGTGGTGCGAACACTGAAGCTTTCTTT. Its protein product is CASSLGGANTEAFF.

V gene TRBV18 combines with J gene TRBJ2-5; TRBD1 agrees at 8 bases. The CDR3 runs 14 residues. J lost 5 bases, V lost 4 bases, and 6 bases had no gene match. Germline V CDR1 and CDR2: KGHSH, LQKENI. The CDR3 here is CASSQNAGGETQYF. CDR3 bases: TGTGCCAGCTCACAAAATGCAGGGGGCGAGACCCAGTACTTC.

The CDR3 DNA follows: TGTGCCAGCAGCTTTATGGGCAGTTCCTCCGGCGGAGCTTTCTTT. It translates to CASSFMGSSSGGAFF. The chain uses TRBV5-4 and TRBJ1-1; no clear D gene. From germline, CDR1 is SGHNT and CDR2 YYREEE (reference sequence). Deletions cut 2 bases from V and 10 bases from J, with 21 bases between. The CDR3 has 15 amino acids.

The J gene is TRBJ1-2, the V gene TRBV9; 7 bases line up with TRBD1. The CDR3 is 15 amino acids. The germline CDR1 and CDR2 sequences are SGDLS and YYNGEE. J was trimmed by 5 bases and V by 2 bases; bases with no gene match: 9. CDR3 sequence (DNA): TGTGCCAGCAGCGTTGGGGAGGGGGCGGGATATGGCTACACCTTC. Amino acids: CASSVGEGAGYGYTF.